Below, one TCR beta chain is given with its context. Its antigen remains unidentified. Nothing much larger sits one base from this clone, and base qualities are not available. These data are taken from a study of blood T cell repertoires in COVID-19 (dated by TCRdb to about 2020). For the study in its entirety: Collaborator samples came from the United States, Italy and Spain and covered acute and convalescent phases of COVID-19. The material from the prospective study consisted of cDNA or gDNA derived from T cells, B-cell-depleted T cells, or PBMCs. Subjects who had been exposed to COVID-19, were actively infected with it, or had recovered from it provided the deeply sampled blood TCRbeta repertoires that made up the dataset. The repertoires were released in a freely available public database meant as a resource for research on the immune response to SARS-CoV-2. The samples were drawn from two sources: the first 160 participants of the ongoing ImmuneRACE study, and fewer than 1,500 subjects contributed by 6 global collaborators. The sample metadata nearly always contained a de-identified subject ID, COVID-19 status, age in years and sex. Where available, HLA class I and class II types were taken from metadata supplied by the sample provider and were not determined by assay-based typing. General conclusions and limits of the study: The amount of clinical and demographic metadata varied by source and participant and was provided uncurated.

Whole blood was collected in K2EDTA tubes by collaborating institutions according to the institutions' own protocols. Collaborator samples were shipped for TCRbeta analysis as frozen whole blood, isolated PBMCs, or DNA extracted from either sample type. Including the terminal cysteine and phenylalanine, the CDR3 comprises 12 residues. Only CDR3 DNA remains: 36 bases, in frame from the first base. The junction carries 11 bases between V and J, which are trimmed by 10 bases and 5 bases respectively. CDR1 and CDR2, looked up from the germline V gene (reference sequence), are LNHDA and SQIVND. TCRbeta CDR3 regions were amplified from genomic DNA using the immunoSEQ Assay, a bias-controlled multiplex PCR. Processing in the source paper ran as follows. The number of nucleated cells in each sample was estimated by amplification of reference gene primers within the assay. Sequence reads were collapsed and filtered to measure the absolute abundance of every unique TCRbeta CDR3 rearrangement. Productive Simpson clonality was computed per sample as the square root of Simpson's diversity index over productive rearrangements. The clones in this table, taken by TCRdb from immuneACCESS, are in-frame only. Not every clone is retained; where verified, under half of the shortfall comes from an unresolved V gene, and the cause of the rest is unknown. D and trimming come from the DNA, and the V and J calls and clone size come from that table. The sample data list a few hundred thousand clones, and 70% to 90% of these were observed just once. Of the sample, about 4% falls within the top ten clones.

The TCR sequence derives from a man younger than 35 with active or convalescent COVID-19. Sequenced sample: peripheral blood. The sequence links TRBV19 to TRBJ1-4, with the D segment identity uncertain. The sequence in DNA is TGTGCCACCGAGGCTGGGAATGAAAAACTGTTTTTT. Its protein reads: CATEAGNEKLFF. The entire variable domain, with the stretches around the CDR3 drawn from the reference TRBV19 and TRBJ1-4 proteins, is DGGITQSPKYLFRKEGQNVTLSCEQNLNHDAMYWYRQDPGQGLRLIYYSQIVNDFQKGDIAEGYSVSREKKESFPLTVTSAQKNPTAFYLCATEAGNEKLFFGSGTQLSVL.